Shown below are 25 T cell receptor beta chains from a single sample sequenced in a study of T cells in tuberculosis. Assay: immunoSEQ multiplex PCR; the TCRdb copy retains only in-frame clones and omits some. The sample carries about 33,000 clones, 92% recorded once. As for time point: new active TB diagnosis, blood taken before or within 7 days of starting treatment. Sequences were derived from PBMCs, sampled at tuberculosis diagnosis. The receptors originated from an adult with tuberculosis. Some clones in this sample may be carry-over from other donors' samples.

The chain employs TRBV5-1 and TRBJ1-1, with no clear D. Germline V gives CDR1 SGHRS, CDR2 YFSETQ. V lost 0 bases, J lost 5 bases, and 17 bases lay in between. CDR3 length: 16 residues. In nucleotides, the CDR3 is TGCGCCAGCAGCTTGGACGGCGGGGTTCTGTGGACTGAAGCTTTCTTT. This codes for CASSLDGGVLWTEAFF. Based on the CDR3 plus reference TRBV5-1 and TRBJ1-1, the full variable domain is KAGVTQTPRYLIKTRGQQVTLSCSPISGHRSVSWYQQTPGQGLQFLFEYFSETQRNKGNFPGRFSGRQFSNSRSEMNVSTLELGDSALYLCASSLDGGVLWTEAFFGQGTRLTVV.

The genes are TRBV10-3 and TRBJ2-7; the match to TRBD2 covers 14 bases. After removal of 4 bases from V and 6 bases from J, the junction contained 2 bases not matched to a gene. Germline V gene lookup returns CDR1 ENHRY and CDR2 SYGVKD. This CDR3 has 14 residues. CDR3 nucleotides: TGTGCCATCAGTGGGACTAGCGGGGGGTTCGAGCAGTACTTC. The encoded protein is CAISGTSGGFEQYF.

This sequence joins TRBV7-2 and TRBJ1-2; D is undetermined. The V and J ends lost 3 bases and 2 bases respectively, with 13 bases between them. Germline V CDR1 and CDR2: SGHTA, FQGNSA. The CDR3 extends over 15 amino acids. The CDR3 spells CASSFLSQYNYGYTF. The CDR3 nucleotides read TGTGCCAGCAGCTTCTTATCGCAGTACAACTATGGCTACACCTTC.

The chain links TRBV5-4 to TRBJ2-7; no clear D gene. Trimming removed 0 bases from V and 5 bases from J, with 3 bases in between. This CDR3 spans 11 amino acids. Per the germline V gene, CDR1 is SGHNT and CDR2 is YYREEE (reference sequence). The DNA of the CDR3 is TGTGCCAGCAGCTTGGAGCACGAGCAGTACTTC. This sequence encodes CASSLEHEQYF.

The gene calls are TRBV6-6 and TRBJ2-7, with D possibly TRBD2 on 5 matching bases. Trimming left V 2 bases short and J 0 bases short, with 14 bases between. CDR3 length: 16 residues. The germline gives CDR1 MNHNY, CDR2 SVGAGI (reference sequence). In DNA, the CDR3 is TGTGCCAGCAGTTACGGGCCTCCGGGGTCCTCCTACGAGCAGTACTTC. It codes for CASSYGPPGSSYEQYF.

This chain joins TRBV10-2 and TRBJ2-3; TRBD2 matches 9 bases. The germline gives CDR1 WSHSY, CDR2 SAAADI. V shed 0 bases and J 7 bases; nucleotides not matched to a gene: 14. This CDR3 has 18 amino acids. CDR3 in amino acids: CASSESRARVAGDYTQYF. For the CDR3, the DNA is TGCGCCAGCAGTGAGTCGAGGGCTCGGGTAGCGGGGGATTATACGCAGTATTTT.

The rearrangement uses TRBV18 and TRBJ2-1; 7 bases map to TRBD2. Looked up from germline, CDR1 is KGHSH and CDR2 is LQKENI. Germline trimming cut 2 bases from V and 0 bases from J; bases unmatched to any gene: 4. The CDR3 has 16 amino acids. The CDR3 DNA sequence: TGTGCCAGCTCACCAAGCAGGACTAGCTCCTACAATGAGCAGTTCTTC. Amino acids: CASSPSRTSSYNEQFF.

The V call is TRBV7-2, the J call TRBJ2-2; TRBD2 aligns across 9 bases. V lost 3 bases to trimming and J lost 5 bases; unmatched junction nucleotides: 7. Germline V CDR1 and CDR2: SGHTA, FQGNSA. The CDR3 is 16 residues long. This chain's CDR3 is CASSLVAGARTGELFF. The CDR3 bases are TGTGCCAGCAGCTTGGTAGCGGGAGCGAGGACCGGGGAGCTGTTTTTT.

Regarding this clone: One end of the junction is discordant with germline, which a read error may explain. CDR3 bases: TGTGCCGGGGGACAGTTCTCCTTC. This translates into CAGGQFSF. The V gene is TRBV30, the J gene TRBJ1-2, with 7 bases matching TRBD1. Per germline, CDR1 GTSNPN and CDR2 SVGIG (reference sequence). This CDR3 is 8 amino acids long.

V usage is TRBV9 and J usage is TRBJ2-3; D is possibly TRBD2 (5 bases). V was pared by 0 bases and J by 0 bases, with 8 bases between. Germline loops: CDR1 SGDLS, CDR2 YYNGEE. The CDR3 extends over 15 amino acids. CDR3 sequence reads: CASSVGGGSTDTQYF. CDR3 in DNA: TGTGCCAGCAGCGTAGGCGGCGGGAGCACAGATACGCAGTATTTT.

The genes are TRBV7-2 and TRBJ1-5; perhaps TRBD1 as D (5 bases). Germline assignment: CDR1 SGHTA and CDR2 FQGNSA. V was shortened by 5 bases and J by 9 bases, with 17 bases between the two germline ends. The CDR3 totals 14 residues. The DNA for the CDR3 is TGTGCCAGCAGCGCCAAGATCTGGGGCTCGCCCCAGCATTTT. Its protein product is CASSAKIWGSPQHF.

This chain uses TRBV2 with TRBJ1-2, with TRBD1 matching 7 bases. This CDR3 has 19 amino acids. The germline gives CDR1 SNHLY, CDR2 FYNNEI. The V gene end was trimmed by 2 bases and the J gene end by 6 bases; junction bases not matched to a gene: 21. The DNA of the CDR3 is TGTGCCAGCAGTGAAACGGCTGGGGGATCGGGACAGTCTTTCAATGGCTACACCTTC. Translation: CASSETAGGSGQSFNGYTF.

The chain is built from TRBV7-8 and TRBJ2-3; 9 nucleotides agree with TRBD2. Germline lookup yields CDR1 SGHVS and CDR2 FQNEAQ. Germline trimming cut 2 bases from V and 7 bases from J; bases unmatched to any gene: 10. The length of the CDR3 is 16 residues. CDR3: CASSLTASGEFNTQYF. The CDR3 DNA follows: TGTGCCAGCAGCTTAACGGCTAGCGGGGAGTTTAATACGCAGTATTTT.

The rearrangement joins TRBV19 to TRBJ2-7, with 11 bases lining up with TRBD1. The junction had 8 bases not matched to a gene; V was cut back by 9 bases and J by 1 base. The CDR3 is 15 residues long. Germline V CDR1 and CDR2: LNHDA, SQIVND (reference sequence). The CDR3 region is CASSPGQGASYEQYF. CDR3 coding DNA: TGTGCCAGCTCCCCCGGACAGGGGGCTTCCTACGAGCAGTACTTC.

The chain is built from TRBV5-1 and TRBJ2-1; D remains ambiguous. Germline CDR1 and CDR2: SGHRS and YFSETQ. This CDR3 spans 12 amino acids. The V end lost 0 bases, the J end lost 9 bases, and 7 bases lay between the germline ends. CDR3 protein: CASSLVPGEQFF. CDR3 nucleotides: TGCGCCAGCAGCTTGGTACCGGGTGAGCAGTTCTTC. The variable domain in full, with the rest retrieved from reference TRBV5-1 and TRBJ2-1, is KAGVTQTPRYLIKTRGQQVTLSCSPISGHRSVSWYQQTPGQGLQFLFEYFSETQRNKGNFPGRFSGRQFSNSRSEMNVSTLELGDSALYLCASSLVPGEQFFGPGTRLTVL.

V gene TRBV7-9 combines with J gene TRBJ2-2, with 9 nucleotides matching TRBD2. J was trimmed by 7 bases and V by 1 base; bases with no gene match: 10. The CDR3 sequence is 17 residues long. Germline V lookup: CDR1 SEHNR, CDR2 FQNEAQ (reference sequence). CDR3 amino acids: CASSLGSLAGHIGELFF. The CDR3 DNA reads as TGTGCCAGCAGCTTAGGCTCCCTAGCGGGGCATATCGGGGAGCTGTTTTTT.

The CDR3 DNA reads TGTGCCAGCAGTTCGACAACCGAGGGACTAGCGGGGGCCCCGGGCTACAATGAGCAGTTCTTC. This sequence encodes CASSSTTEGLAGAPGYNEQFF. The chain couples TRBV27 to TRBJ2-1, with 14 nucleotides matching TRBD2. V shed 4 bases, J shed 3 bases, and the junction held 17 bases outside the gene matches. Germline lookup yields CDR1 MNHEY and CDR2 SMNVEV (reference sequence). This CDR3 spans 21 amino acids.

The CDR3 region is CASSKTGSTDTQYF. The DNA of the CDR3 is TGTGCCAGCAGTAAGACAGGGAGCACAGATACGCAGTATTTT. The V call is TRBV6-4, the J call TRBJ2-3; 7 bases are shared with TRBD1. The CDR3 length is 14 residues. J was trimmed by 0 bases and V by 5 bases; bases with no gene match: 2. CDR1 is MRHNA and CDR2 is SNTAGT in the germline V gene.

This chain's CDR3 is CASSDHGSAPLHF. CDR3 in DNA: TGCGCCAGCAGTGACCACGGGTCGGCACCCCTCCACTTT. The chain has TRBV10-2 and TRBJ1-6; D is unclear. Per the germline V gene, CDR1 is WSHSY and CDR2 is SAAADI. The CDR3 is 13 residues long. Trimming removed 3 bases from V and 11 bases from J, with 11 bases in between.

This chain uses TRBV28 with TRBJ1-4; maybe TRBD1 (6 bases). CDR1 and CDR2 (germline): MDHEN, SYDVKM. The CDR3 length is 13 residues. Trimming stripped 11 bases from V and 5 bases from J, with 15 bases between. The CDR3 DNA is TGTGCCTCCCGGACAGAGGGGAATGAAAAACTGTTTTTT. This sequence encodes CASRTEGNEKLFF. Drawing the rest from reference TRBV28 and TRBJ1-4, the complete variable domain is DVKVTQSSRYLVKRTGEKVFLECVQDMDHENMFWYRQDPGLGLRLIYFSYDVKMKEKGDIPEGYSVSREKKERFSLILESASTNQTSMYLCASRTEGNEKLFFGSGTQLSVL.

The chain employs TRBV27 and TRBJ1-1; D is unresolved. V lost 1 base and J lost 6, with 12 bases in between. The CDR3 length is 14 residues. Germline V gives CDR1 MNHEY, CDR2 SMNVEV (reference sequence). CDR3 in DNA: TGTGCCAGCAGTTTATTTTTACAGTCCTCTGAAGCTTTCTTT. The encoded protein is CASSLFLQSSEAFF.

This chain uses TRBV30 with TRBJ2-1; D possibly corresponds to TRBD2 (5 bases). V was pared by 5 bases and J by 5 bases, with 10 bases between. The CDR3 length is 12 residues. Germline-derived CDR1 and CDR2 are GTSNPN and SVGIG (reference sequence). The CDR3, as DNA: TGTGCCTGGTTCACCGGGAACAATGAGCAGTTCTTC. Residues: CAWFTGNNEQFF. The full variable domain, in which reference TRBV30 and TRBJ2-1 provide the parts outside the CDR3, is SQTIHQWPATLVQPVGSPLSLECTVEGTSNPNLYWYRQAAGRGLQLLFYSVGIGQISSEVPQNLSASRPQDRQFILSSKKLLLSDSGFYLCAWFTGNNEQFFGPGTRLTVL.

The J gene is TRBJ2-5, the V gene TRBV9; perhaps TRBD1 as D (5 bases). This CDR3 spans 12 amino acids. The ends were cut back, 4 bases at V and 7 bases at J, with 11 bases in the middle. CDR1 is SGDLS, CDR2 YYNGEE, per germline. The CDR3 loop reads CASSPIRGTQYF. DNA for the CDR3: TGTGCCAGCAGCCCGATTAGGGGGACCCAGTACTTC. Variable domain in full (rest from reference TRBV9 and TRBJ2-5): DSGVTQTPKHLITATGQRVTLRCSPRSGDLSVYWYQQSLDQGLQFLIQYYNGEERAKGNILERFSAQQFPDLHSELNLSSLELGDSALYFCASSPIRGTQYFGPGTRLLVL.

This sequence joins TRBV7-3 and TRBJ2-6; D call uncertain. The CDR3 runs 17 residues. Germline V gene data show CDR1 as SGHTA and CDR2 as FQGTGA. V lost 3 bases and J lost 0, with 12 bases in between. DNA of the CDR3: TGTGCCAGCAGCTTCATCCCCCCGAGCTCTGGGGCCAACGTCCTGACTTTC. It specifies CASSFIPPSSGANVLTF.

This clone was found a few times. The CDR3 DNA reads TGTGCCAGCAGGGCAGGGGTTGACTATGGCTACACCTTC. Amino acid sequence: CASRAGVDYGYTF. V gene TRBV6-1 combines with J gene TRBJ1-2; possible D gene TRBD1, 6 bases. The germline V gene encodes CDR1 MNHNS and CDR2 SASEGT. The CDR3 totals 13 residues. The V gene lost 6 bases and the J gene lost 3 bases, with 11 bases spanning the gap.